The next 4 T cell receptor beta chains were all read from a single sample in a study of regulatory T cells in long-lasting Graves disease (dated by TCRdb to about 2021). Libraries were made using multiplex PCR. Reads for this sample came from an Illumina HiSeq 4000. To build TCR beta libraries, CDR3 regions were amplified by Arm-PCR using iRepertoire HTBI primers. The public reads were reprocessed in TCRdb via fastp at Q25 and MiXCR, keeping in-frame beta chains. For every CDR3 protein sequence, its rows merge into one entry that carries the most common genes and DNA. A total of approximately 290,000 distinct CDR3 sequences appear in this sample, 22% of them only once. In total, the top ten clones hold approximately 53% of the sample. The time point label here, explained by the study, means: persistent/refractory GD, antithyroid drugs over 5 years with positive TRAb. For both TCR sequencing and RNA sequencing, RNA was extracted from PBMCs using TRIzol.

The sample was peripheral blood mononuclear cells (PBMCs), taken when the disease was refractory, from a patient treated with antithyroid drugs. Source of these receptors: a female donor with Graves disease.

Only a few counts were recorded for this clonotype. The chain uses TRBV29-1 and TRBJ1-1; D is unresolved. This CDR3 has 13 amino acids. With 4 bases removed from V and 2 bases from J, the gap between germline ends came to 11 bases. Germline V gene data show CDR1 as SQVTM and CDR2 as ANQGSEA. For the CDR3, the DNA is TGCAGCGTTGTTCTCGGGAGTAACACTGAAGCTTTCTTT. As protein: CSVVLGSNTEAFF. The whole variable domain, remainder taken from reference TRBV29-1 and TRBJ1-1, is SAVISQKPSRDICQRGTSLTIQCQVDSQVTMMFWYRQQPGQSLTLIATANQGSEATYESGFVIDKFPISRPNLTFSTLTVSNMSPEDSSIYLCSVVLGSNTEAFFGQGTRLTVV.

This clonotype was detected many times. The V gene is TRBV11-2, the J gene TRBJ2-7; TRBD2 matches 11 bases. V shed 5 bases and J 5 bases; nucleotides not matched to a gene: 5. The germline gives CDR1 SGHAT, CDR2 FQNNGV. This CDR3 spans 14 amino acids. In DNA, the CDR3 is TGTGCCAGCAGCGTAGCGGGAGGGCCGGACGAGCAGTACTTC. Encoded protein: CASSVAGGPDEQYF.

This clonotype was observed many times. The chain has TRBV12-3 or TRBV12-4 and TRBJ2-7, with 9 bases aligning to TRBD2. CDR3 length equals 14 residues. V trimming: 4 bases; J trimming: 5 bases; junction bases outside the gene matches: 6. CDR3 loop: CASSSWTSDHEQYF. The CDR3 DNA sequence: TGTGCCAGCAGTTCTTGGACTAGCGACCACGAGCAGTACTTC.

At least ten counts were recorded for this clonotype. The CDR3 spells CASSATLWTETQYF. CDR3 DNA sequence: TGTGCCAGCAGTGCTACCCTGTGGACAGAGACCCAGTACTTC. The chain uses TRBV6-1 and TRBJ2-5; D is unresolved. The germline V gene encodes CDR1 MNHNS and CDR2 SASEGT. V was trimmed by 4 bases and J by 4 bases, leaving 13 bases between them. The CDR3 loop spans 14 amino acids.